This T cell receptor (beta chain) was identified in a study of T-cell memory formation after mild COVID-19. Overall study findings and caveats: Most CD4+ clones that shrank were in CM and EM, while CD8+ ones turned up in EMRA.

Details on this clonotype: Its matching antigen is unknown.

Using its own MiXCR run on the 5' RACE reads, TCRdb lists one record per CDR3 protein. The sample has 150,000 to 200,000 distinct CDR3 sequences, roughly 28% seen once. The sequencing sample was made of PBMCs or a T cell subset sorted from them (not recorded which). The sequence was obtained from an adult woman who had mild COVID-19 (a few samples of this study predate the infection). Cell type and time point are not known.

The CDR3 nucleotides are TGTGCCAGCTACACACGGGAGGTAGATACGCAGTATTTT. It specifies CASYTREVDTQYF. V usage is TRBV7-8 and J usage is TRBJ2-3; 7 positions match TRBD2. V was pared by 8 bases and J by 5 bases, with 7 bases of the junction left unmatched. Germline V gene lookup returns CDR1 SGHVS and CDR2 FQNEAQ. The CDR3 covers 13 residues.